The sequence of this T cell receptor (beta chain) was determined in a study of blood T cell repertoires in COVID-19. As for the study in general: COVID-19 samples, acute and convalescent, were from the United States, Italy and Spain.

While infection was still active, Seattle patients were enrolled and then followed longitudinally. This clone was recorded once. In the original analysis: Amplification with reference gene primers provided the estimates of nucleated cell counts. Clones were read by immunoSEQ multiplex PCR, and TCRdb kept only the in-frame ones, dropping some. That table supplies the V and J calls and clone size; D and trimming were determined from the DNA. This sample has fewer than 350,000 clones, with about 91% found just once. Germline V gives CDR1 MDHEN, CDR2 SYDVKM. The CDR3 spans 19 residues. The germline V and J ends were trimmed by 0 bases and 12 bases, with 30 bases remaining between them.

The sample comprised peripheral blood. The source is a woman in her 30s with COVID-19, enrolled during active disease. The V gene is TRBV28, the J gene TRBJ2-1, with D possibly matching TRBD2 (6 bases). CDR3 in amino acids: CASSLWGGLVQAISHGQFF. CDR3 coding DNA: TGTGCCAGCAGTTTATGGGGGGGTCTGGTACAGGCCATCTCCCATGGGCAGTTCTTC. Together with reference TRBV28 and TRBJ2-1, the CDR3 gives the full variable domain: DVKVTQSSRYLVKRTGEKVFLECVQDMDHENMFWYRQDPGLGLRLIYFSYDVKMKEKGDIPEGYSVSREKKERFSLILESASTNQTSMYLCASSLWGGLVQAISHGQFFGPGTRLTVL.